These T cell receptor beta chains were read from a single sample in a study of T cells in Graves' hyperthyroidism and ophthalmopathy. TCRdb re-called the multiplex PCR reads through MiXCR, storing one row per CDR3 protein. The table shows 550,000 to 600,000 distinct CDR3 sequences, with roughly a sixth occurring only once. Sequenced sample: blood. All receptors derive from a woman between 18 and 29 years old with Graves' hyperthyroidism. CDR3s leave out the opening cysteine and the closing phenylalanine or tryptophan.

j_call | v_call | cdr3_aa
TRBJ2-1 | TRBV6-2/TRBV6-3 | ASIRLAVNNEQF
TRBJ2-2 | TRBV3-1 | ASSQTSGGTGELF
TRBJ2-7 | TRBV10-3 | AISERDSYEQY
TRBJ2-7 | TRBV7-9 | ASSLAGGKSEQY
TRBJ1-2 | TRBV20-1 | SAILQSIRGGYT
TRBJ2-2 | TRBV7-9 | ASSLDYTTRELF
TRBJ1-1 | TRBV11-2 | ASSTRAATEAF
TRBJ1-2 | TRBV10-2 | ASTRDRLDGYT
TRBJ1-1 | TRBV20-1 | SARDGARLNTEAF
TRBJ1-1 | TRBV11-2 | ASSAKSDRENTEAF
TRBJ2-7 | TRBV10-3 | AIRKDREAYEQY
TRBJ2-7 | TRBV25-1 | ASSAEPLGTSGWIGSYEQY
TRBJ2-1 | TRBV30 | ACPGTGYNEQF
TRBJ2-1 | TRBV11-2 | ASSFIPTSGSGNEQF
TRBJ2-7 | TRBV7-6 | ASSPVVDPLYSYEQY
TRBJ2-7 | TRBV13 | ASSPGGRLDEQY
TRBJ2-3 | TRBV18 | ASSPPWGTDTQY
TRBJ2-1 | TRBV4-3 | ASSQERGGYNEQF
TRBJ2-3 | TRBV5-1 | ASSLLAGGGAQY
TRBJ1-2 | TRBV20-1 | SAREAIYGYT
TRBJ1-5 | TRBV3-1 | ASSGEGPQH
TRBJ2-3 | TRBV5-1 | ASSFGSSGTDTQY
TRBJ2-5 | TRBV7-9 | ASSLGQLAVSQY
TRBJ2-1 | TRBV27 | ASSPRQGAGDEQF
TRBJ2-7 | TRBV19 | ASAARSSSGSFYEQY
TRBJ1-3 | TRBV10-3 | AISRAGPSSGNTIY
TRBJ1-5 | TRBV24-1 | ATSDLLVVRSYSNQPQH
TRBJ1-4 | TRBV15 | ATSSNRGRMTNEKLF
TRBJ2-2 | TRBV3-1 | ASSHLTGGASTGELF
TRBJ2-5 | TRBV7-8 | ASSLGWRGAKETQY
TRBJ1-2 | TRBV7-9 | ASSLTSVGGYT
TRBJ2-7 | TRBV10-1 | ASSERGPYEQY